These 30 T cell receptor beta chains were sequenced from one sample in a study of T cells in Graves' hyperthyroidism and ophthalmopathy. Amplified regions were TCR beta CDR3 sequences from RNA transcripts. First-round RT-PCR of the TCR CDR3 relied on the HTBI primer set. TCRdb passed the multiplex PCR reads through MiXCR, listing each CDR3 protein once. The data contain more than 300,000 distinct CDR3 sequences, about a sixth of them singletons. Sequenced: blood. All receptors derive from a woman in her twenties or thirties with Graves' hyperthyroidism that later progressed to Graves' ophthalmopathy.

This clonotype was observed a handful of times. The CDR3 nucleotides are TGTGCCAGCAGTTTACGTGGACAGGGGATCTACGAGCAGTACTTC. Its translation: CASSLRGQGIYEQYF. The chain has TRBV27 and TRBJ2-7, with TRBD1 identical over 9 bases. Germline-derived CDR1 and CDR2 are MNHEY and SMNVEV (reference sequence). The junction had 5 bases not matched to a gene; V was cut back by 2 bases and J by 3 bases. The CDR3 sequence is 15 residues long.

This chain uses TRBV20-1 with TRBJ1-5; 7 bases align to TRBD1. The CDR3 is made up of 14 amino acids. Trimming took 6 bases from V and 4 from J; bases not matched to a gene: 9. Germline V gives CDR1 DFQATT, CDR2 SNEGSKA (reference sequence). The CDR3 protein is CSANPGQENQPQHF. CDR3 nucleotides: TGCAGTGCCAACCCCGGACAGGAAAATCAGCCCCAGCATTTT.

This clonotype appeared many times. This chain joins TRBV10-3 and TRBJ2-7; TRBD1 aligns across 11 bases. Trimming cost V 7 bases and J 2 bases; bases outside gene matches: 4. From germline, CDR1 is ENHRY and CDR2 SYGVKD. This CDR3 spans 14 amino acids. The CDR3 reads CAIKLGQGAYEQYF. CDR3 bases: TGTGCCATCAAACTGGGACAGGGGGCCTACGAGCAGTACTTC.

The chain recombines TRBV27 with TRBJ1-4; the D is unclear. The germline V and J ends were trimmed by 6 bases and 0 bases, with 14 bases remaining between them. The CDR3 totals 16 residues. CDR1 is MNHEY and CDR2 is SMNVEV in the germline V gene (reference sequence). The CDR3 spells CASRPIRVATNEKLFF. The CDR3 DNA reads TGTGCCAGCAGACCTATCCGAGTTGCAACTAATGAAAAACTGTTTTTT. The variable domain in full, with the rest retrieved from reference TRBV27 and TRBJ1-4, is EAQVTQNPRYLITVTGKKLTVTCSQNMNHEYMSWYRQDPGLGLRQIYYSMNVEVTDKGDVPEGYKVSRKEKRNFPLILESPSPNQTSLYFCASRPIRVATNEKLFFGSGTQLSVL.

V is TRBV3-1 and J is TRBJ2-1; a weak D match, TRBD2 (6 bases). The germline V and J ends were trimmed by 5 bases and 5 bases, with 16 bases remaining between them. Germline V gene sequence: CDR1 LGHDT, CDR2 YNNKEL (reference sequence). The CDR3 consists of 15 residues. Here the CDR3 reads CASSSSQRANNEQFF. The CDR3 coding sequence is TGTGCCAGCAGCTCAAGCCAGCGGGCTAACAATGAGCAGTTCTTC.

This clonotype was picked up a small number of times. The chain has TRBV5-1 and TRBJ2-5; D possibly corresponds to TRBD2 (5 bases). This CDR3 has 12 residues. Germline V CDR1 and CDR2: SGHRS, YFSETQ. V lost 4 bases and J 5 bases, leaving 9 bases between the germline ends. The CDR3 reads CASSPEVETQYF. CDR3 nucleotide sequence: TGCGCCAGCAGCCCGGAGGTGGAGACCCAGTACTTC.

This clonotype occurred many times. This sequence joins TRBV19 and TRBJ1-6; D is ambiguous. The CDR3 is 14 residues long. Germline loops: CDR1 LNHDA, CDR2 SQIVND (reference sequence). Trimming removed 3 bases from V and 10 bases from J, with 13 bases in between. CDR3 residues: CASSMSLELSPLHF. The CDR3 nucleotides are TGTGCCAGTAGTATGAGTCTGGAGCTGTCACCCCTCCACTTT. Looking up the rest from reference TRBV19 and TRBJ1-6 gives the full variable domain: DGGITQSPKYLFRKEGQNVTLSCEQNLNHDAMYWYRQDPGQGLRLIYYSQIVNDFQKGDIAEGYSVSREKKESFPLTVTSAQKNPTAFYLCASSMSLELSPLHFGNGTRLTVT.

In this sample, this clonotype turned up a few times. This sequence joins TRBV3-1 and TRBJ2-7; D not resolved. V lost 5 bases to trimming and J lost 0 bases, with 11 bases between them. This CDR3 is 14 amino acids long. Per germline, CDR1 LGHDT and CDR2 YNNKEL (reference sequence). The CDR3 DNA reads TGTGCCAGCAGCGAAGGGCCTCTCTCCTACGAGCAGTACGTC. It yields the protein CASSEGPLSYEQYV.

This chain joins TRBV2 and TRBJ2-6, with 14 positions matching TRBD2. The length of the CDR3 is 17 residues. J lost 4 bases, V lost 6 bases, and 5 bases had no gene match. Germline CDR1 is SNHLY and CDR2 is FYNNEI. The CDR3 DNA reads TGTGCCAGCAGGCGCGGACTAGCGGGAGGCGGGGCCAACGTCCTGACTTTC. Its protein product is CASRRGLAGGGANVLTF.

This clonotype was seen more than once but under ten times. This chain joins TRBV4-2 and TRBJ2-2; TRBD2 matches at 10 bases. Unmatched junction bases numbered 9, after V lost 1 base and J lost 4 bases. The CDR3 contains 18 residues. From germline, CDR1 is LGHNA and CDR2 YNFKEQ. This CDR3 reads CASSQGGAAGGVTGELFF. CDR3 coding DNA: TGTGCCAGCAGCCAAGGGGGCGCAGCGGGGGGGGTCACCGGGGAGCTGTTTTTT.

The chain recombines TRBV2 with TRBJ2-7; 10 nucleotides match TRBD2. J was trimmed by 4 bases and V by 2 bases; bases with no gene match: 5. The CDR3 consists of 15 residues. CDR1 and CDR2 (germline): SNHLY, FYNNEI. In nucleotides, the CDR3 is TGTGCCAGCAGTGAACCCCTAGCGGGGGAGTACGAGCAGTACTTC. Translation: CASSEPLAGEYEQYF.

The gene calls are TRBV5-1 and TRBJ2-2; 10 nucleotides match TRBD2. The CDR3 spans 15 residues. V gave up 5 bases and J gave up 0 bases; unmatched junction bases: 1. Germline CDR1 SGHRS, CDR2 YFSETQ. In DNA form, the CDR3 reads TGCGCCAGCAGACTAGCGGGGCCGAACACCGGGGAGCTGTTTTTT. This encodes CASRLAGPNTGELFF. The whole variable domain, remainder taken from reference TRBV5-1 and TRBJ2-2, is KAGVTQTPRYLIKTRGQQVTLSCSPISGHRSVSWYQQTPGQGLQFLFEYFSETQRNKGNFPGRFSGRQFSNSRSEMNVSTLELGDSALYLCASRLAGPNTGELFFGEGSRLTVL.

V is TRBV6-1 and J is TRBJ1-2; D is perhaps TRBD1 (5 bases). The V gene lost 6 bases and the J gene lost 0 bases, with 17 bases spanning the gap. The CDR3 loop spans 16 amino acids. Germline V gene sequence: CDR1 MNHNS, CDR2 SASEGT. The CDR3 reads CASSRGGVSPNYGYTF. Here the CDR3 DNA reads TGTGCCAGCAGCCGGGGCGGGGTTTCCCCTAACTATGGCTACACCTTC.

The rearrangement uses TRBV4-1 and TRBJ2-5; D unresolved. This CDR3 has 14 amino acids. V was cut by 0 bases and J by 11 bases, with 16 bases left in between. Germline CDR1 MGHRA, CDR2 YSYEKL. CDR3 in DNA: TGCGCCAGCAGCCAAGATCTCGGGCTGACGGAGCAGTACTTC. This sequence encodes CASSQDLGLTEQYF.

This clonotype was observed at least ten times. The chain carries TRBV3-1 and TRBJ2-7; tentatively, D is TRBD2 (6 bases). CDR1 LGHDT and CDR2 YNNKEL come from the germline V gene (reference sequence). Trimming stripped 0 bases from V and 5 bases from J, with 14 bases between. The CDR3 has 15 residues. The CDR3 DNA reads TGTGCCAGCAGCCAAGATGGCACTAGCTGGGACGAGCAGTACTTC. This sequence encodes CASSQDGTSWDEQYF.

In its sample, this clonotype was seen many times. V is TRBV5-1 and J is TRBJ2-1, with TRBD2 identical over 14 bases. Germline loops: CDR1 SGHRS, CDR2 YFSETQ. J lost 8 bases, V lost 3 bases, and 4 bases had no gene match. There are 15 residues in the CDR3. The CDR3 coding sequence is TGCGCCAGCAGCTCGGGGACTAGCGGGAGCGATGAGCAGTTCTTC. Amino acid sequence: CASSSGTSGSDEQFF.

At least ten counts were recorded for this clonotype. Written as DNA, the CDR3 is TGTGCCAGCAGTGAAATGTGGGACAGGGATATCTACGAGCAGTACTTC. It is translated as CASSEMWDRDIYEQYF. The V call is TRBV6-1, the J call TRBJ2-7, with 9 bases aligning to TRBD1. The CDR3 consists of 16 residues. Germline assignment: CDR1 MNHNS and CDR2 SASEGT. J lost 3 bases, V lost 2 bases, and 8 bases had no gene match.

The sample holds many counts of this clonotype. This chain uses TRBV5-5 with TRBJ1-2; 8 bases align to TRBD1. The CDR3 is made up of 16 amino acids. Germline CDR1 and CDR2: SGHKS and YYEKEE (reference sequence). V shed 2 bases, J shed 8 bases, and the junction held 14 bases outside the gene matches. The CDR3 loop reads CASSFRVGQALRGYTF. The CDR3, as DNA: TGTGCCAGCAGCTTTCGCGTGGGACAGGCCCTTCGGGGCTACACCTTC.

This clonotype was recorded many times. V is TRBV6-5 and J is TRBJ2-7, with 8 nucleotides matching TRBD2. The germline V gene encodes CDR1 MNHEY and CDR2 SVGAGI. Trimming took 0 bases from V and 0 from J; bases not matched to a gene: 4. This CDR3 is 16 amino acids long. CDR3 nucleotides: TGTGCCAGCAGTTACTCCCCACTAGCGGTCTCCTACGAGCAGTACTTC. Its translation is CASSYSPLAVSYEQYF.

The sample holds many counts of this clonotype. CDR3 sequence: CASSLPGEGNQPQHF. CDR3 DNA: TGTGCCAGCAGTCTCCCGGGGGAGGGCAATCAGCCCCAGCATTTT. This chain connects TRBV12-3 or TRBV12-4 to TRBJ1-5; weak D call: TRBD1 (5 bases). The CDR3 totals 15 residues. The ends were cut back, 5 bases at V and 2 bases at J, with 13 bases in the middle.

The table lists this clonotype with many counts. CDR3 protein: CASSGAGSEETQYF. The CDR3 coding sequence is TGTGCCAGCAGCGGAGCGGGATCTGAAGAGACCCAGTACTTC. The rearrangement uses TRBV11-2 and TRBJ2-5; TRBD2 aligns across 7 bases. J gave up 3 bases and V 5 bases, and 6 bases lay outside the gene matches. This CDR3 spans 14 amino acids. Germline V CDR1 and CDR2: SGHAT, FQNNGV.

This clonotype came up many times. The chain links TRBV27 to TRBJ2-7; D unresolved. The V and J ends lost 8 bases and 0 bases respectively, with 11 bases between them. The germline gives CDR1 MNHEY, CDR2 SMNVEV (reference sequence). The length of the CDR3 is 13 residues. The CDR3 sequence: CASGGDSSYEQYF. CDR3 in DNA: TGTGCCAGCGGTGGGGATAGCTCCTACGAGCAGTACTTC.

The chain has TRBV5-6 and TRBJ1-1; D ambiguous. Trimming shortened V by 0 bases and J by 7 bases, and 13 bases separated the two germline ends. The CDR3 runs 14 residues. Germline V gene lookup returns CDR1 SGHDT and CDR2 YYEEEE. CDR3 amino acids: CASSLELRSIEAFF. DNA of the CDR3: TGTGCCAGCAGCTTGGAGCTGAGGAGTATTGAAGCTTTCTTT.

The chain joins TRBV29-1 to TRBJ2-7, with 7 bases that match TRBD1. The CDR3 has 15 amino acids. J lost 0 bases, V lost 0 bases, and 5 bases had no gene match. The germline V gene encodes CDR1 SQVTM and CDR2 ANQGSEA. The CDR3: CSVEETGQSSYEQYF. The CDR3 DNA reads TGCAGCGTTGAAGAGACGGGACAGTCCTCCTACGAGCAGTACTTC.

The sample holds many counts of this clonotype. The chain combines TRBV28 with TRBJ1-2, with D possibly being TRBD1 (5 bases). Trimming stripped 6 bases from V and 6 bases from J, with 17 bases between. CDR3 length: 14 amino acids. Germline loops: CDR1 MDHEN, CDR2 SYDVKM. The CDR3 nucleotides are TGTGCCAGCAGGCCAAACAGGTCTAGTGATGGCTACACCTTC. Its translation is CASRPNRSSDGYTF.

This clonotype has at least ten counts. The J gene is TRBJ1-2, the V gene TRBV28; D is ambiguous. The CDR3 consists of 13 residues. V was cut by 4 bases and J by 4 bases, with 10 bases left in between. Germline V lookup: CDR1 MDHEN, CDR2 SYDVKM. The DNA for the CDR3 is TGTGCCAGCAGTTATCGGTGGAGCTATGGCTACACCTTC. As protein: CASSYRWSYGYTF.

The rearrangement joins TRBV28 to TRBJ2-1; TRBD2 matches at 9 bases. Germline V gives CDR1 MDHEN, CDR2 SYDVKM. V shed 3 bases and J 1 base; nucleotides not matched to a gene: 7. This CDR3 comprises 17 residues. CDR3 region: CASSFGSSGESYNEQFF. The CDR3 bases are TGTGCCAGCAGTTTCGGTTCTAGCGGGGAATCCTACAATGAGCAGTTCTTC. Using reference TRBV28 and TRBJ2-1 for the parts outside the CDR3, the full variable domain is DVKVTQSSRYLVKRTGEKVFLECVQDMDHENMFWYRQDPGLGLRLIYFSYDVKMKEKGDIPEGYSVSREKKERFSLILESASTNQTSMYLCASSFGSSGESYNEQFFGPGTRLTVL.

This clonotype showed up many times. The chain joins TRBV3-1 to TRBJ2-3; D gene unclear. Germline values: CDR1 LGHDT, CDR2 YNNKEL (reference sequence). The CDR3 has 18 residues. Between the trimmed V and J ends, which lost 4 bases and 2 bases, there was a span of 22 bases. The CDR3 nucleotides are TGTGCCAGCAGCCCTACGTTAGGGCAAACCTTGAACACAGATACGCAGTATTTT. Translation gives CASSPTLGQTLNTDTQYF.

This clonotype was observed at least ten times. J is TRBJ2-5 and V is TRBV24-1; a possible D gene is TRBD1 (6 bases). This CDR3 contains 16 residues. Trimming removed 4 bases at V and 5 bases at J, with 19 bases between. Germline loops: CDR1 KGHDR, CDR2 SFDVKD. The CDR3 protein is CATSDPVGGDEETQYF. CDR3 nucleotide sequence: TGTGCCACCAGTGACCCAGTTGGGGGCGACGAGGAGACCCAGTACTTC.

In its sample, this clonotype was seen once. Being one base from a much bigger clone, this may be a read error. The chain couples TRBV6-1 to TRBJ2-2; TRBD2 aligns across 10 bases. In germline, CDR1 is MNHNS, CDR2 SASEGT. This CDR3 has 16 residues. This CDR3 reads CAGSAGLAVNTGELFF. DNA of the CDR3: TGTGCCGGCAGTGCCGGACTAGCGGTTAACACCGGGGAGCTGTTTTTT.